Reported below is one T cell receptor (beta chain). Its antigen is as yet unknown. The treatment was: oral pan-JAK inhibitor, 5-10 mg twice daily. Peripheral blood and lesional scalp punch biopsies were taken from alopecia areata patients. This specimen belongs to a study of CD8+ T cells in alopecia areata. Study overall: Severity scoring for treated patients was based on the percentage of affected scalp area.

Whole-study results and caveats: Clonality was higher in lesional than normal scalp, especially in alopecia totalis/universalis. Just one nonresponder means the tie between baseline CD8+ expansion and response stays uncertain.

CDR1 is SNHLY and CDR2 is FYNNEI in the germline V gene. The CDR3 runs 15 residues. The V end lost 4 bases, the J end lost 1 base, and 13 bases lay between the germline ends. After isolation, RNA underwent reverse transcription to generate cDNA as the sequencing template. The data were produced by immunoSEQ multiplex PCR, yet TCRdb's version contains in-frame clones alone and is incomplete. This table holds 150,000 to 200,000 clones, around 60% found once. Sequencing used CD4+ T cells sorted from blood, obtained at week 24, from a patient treated with tofacitinib. The V gene is TRBV2, the J gene TRBJ2-5; no definite D call. The TCR originated in a human donor with alopecia areata. The DNA for the CDR3 is TGTGCCAGCAGTGTTGAAGTGATTAGCCAAGAGACCCAGTACTTC. Translated, it gives CASSVEVISQETQYF.